This is a list of T cell receptor beta chains from one sample in a study of regulatory T cells in long-lasting Graves disease. One entry per CDR3 protein, called by TCRdb with MiXCR from the multiplex PCR reads. The sample holds 300,000 to 350,000 distinct CDR3 sequences, about 18% seen once. Sequencing used peripheral blood mononuclear cells (PBMCs), obtained when the disease was refractory, from a patient treated with antithyroid drugs. These receptor sequences come from a female donor with Graves disease. CDR3s include the opening cysteine and the closing phenylalanine or tryptophan. The order of the fields is CDR3 length, V gene, D gene, CDR3 protein. The D gene is left open where the match is weak.

14 TRBV20-1 . CSARRDGPNSPLHF
13 TRBV2 . CASSEYGIDGYTF
14 TRBV12-3/TRBV12-4 TRBD1 CASSPNYRGTEAFF
16 TRBV6-1 TRBD2 CANSPGLADLLYEQYF
13 TRBV3-1 TRBD1 CASSRGTGGEQYF
13 TRBV2 TRBD1 CASRQGGSYGYTF
17 TRBV6-5 . CASSYSMFRTDNQPQHF
15 TRBV11-2 . CASSSPREGSHGYTF
17 TRBV7-2 . CASRPRLSNPSSFGYTF
12 TRBV20-1 . CPEASEYYEQYF
15 TRBV3-1 . CASSQVSGPTGELFF
16 TRBV12-3/TRBV12-4 TRBD2 CASSLRDGGSSYEQYF
18 TRBV6-5 TRBD2 CASSYSMRLAGNTGELFF
14 TRBV4-1 TRBD1 CASSQGTGNSGYTF
13 TRBV5-1 . CASSLGGFSGYTF
15 TRBV28 TRBD2 CASSPGGRGNGELFF
13 TRBV2 . CASSTQVGNIQYF
19 TRBV3-1 TRBD2 CASSQEGLVAGEMTDTQYF
15 TRBV7-2 . CASSLQSLSGYEQYF
15 TRBV30 . CAWSAGPTRQSPLHF
12 TRBV11-3 . CASSLSPYEQYF
16 TRBV30 . CAWTPAFWGSGNTIYF
15 TRBV27 TRBD1 CASSFLGTENEKLFF
14 TRBV7-9 TRBD2 CASRKRESPYEQYF
17 TRBV7-9 . CASSIGPGALLDTEAFF
15 TRBV30 . CAWSVPGATNEKLFF